One sample yielded the 26 T cell receptor beta chains listed below, sequenced in a study of CD8+CD57+ T cells in acquired aplastic anemia. For CDR3 and TCR beta VDJ profiling, genomic DNA was the template used. One entry per CDR3 protein, called by TCRdb with MiXCR from the reads. The sample includes roughly 260,000 distinct CDR3 sequences, more than 40% seen only once; the top ten take 7% to 10%. Patients chosen for sequencing had shown CD8+CD57+ cell expansion by flow cytometry. The material sequenced was sorted CD4+, CD8+, or CD8+CD57+ T cells (not recorded which) from PBMCs. The source of these receptors is a human donor with aplastic anemia.

The gene calls are TRBV19 and TRBJ1-6, with a possible D match to TRBD1 (5 bases). The CDR3 has 16 amino acids. V was shortened by 4 bases and J by 7 bases, with 17 bases between the two germline ends. Looked up from germline, CDR1 is LNHDA and CDR2 is SQIVND (reference sequence). As DNA, the CDR3 is TGTGCCAGTAGTACCGGGGACGGGGTGGGGAATTCACCCCTCCACTTT. Translation: CASSTGDGVGNSPLHF.

V usage is TRBV20-1 and J usage is TRBJ1-1; D is uncertain. CDR1 DFQATT and CDR2 SNEGSKA come from the germline V gene (reference sequence). The CDR3 contains 11 residues. V was clipped by 4 bases and J by 2 bases, with 5 bases between them. CDR3: CSAKGNTEAFF. CDR3 nucleotide sequence: TGCAGTGCTAAGGGTAACACTGAAGCTTTCTTT.

The sample holds a few counts of this clonotype. The J gene is TRBJ2-1, the V gene TRBV7-9, with 12 bases lining up with TRBD2. This CDR3 has 17 amino acids. Trimming cost V 5 bases and J 3 bases; bases outside gene matches: 8. Germline lookup yields CDR1 SEHNR and CDR2 FQNEAQ (reference sequence). This CDR3 is CASSRRTSGAHYNEQFF. The CDR3 DNA reads TGTGCCAGCAGCCGGAGGACTAGCGGGGCACACTACAATGAGCAGTTCTTC.

The CDR3 region is CATSDLRGVPGLCSGANVLTF. In DNA, the CDR3 is TGTGCCACCAGTGATTTGCGGGGAGTCCCCGGGCTGTGCTCTGGGGCCAACGTCCTGACTTTC. The gene calls are TRBV24-1 and TRBJ2-6; a weak D match, TRBD2 (5 bases). CDR3 length: 21 residues. Germline values: CDR1 KGHDR, CDR2 SFDVKD. Trimming removed 0 bases from V and 0 bases from J, with 20 bases in between.

The chain has TRBV10-3 and TRBJ1-2, with TRBD1 matching 9 bases. Unmatched junction bases numbered 16, after V lost 11 bases and J lost 3 bases. The CDR3 is 16 amino acids. Per germline, CDR1 ENHRY and CDR2 SYGVKD. CDR3 DNA: TGTGCCGCCCCTAGACAGGGAAGGGACAGGGACTATGGCTACACCTTC. The encoded protein is CAAPRQGRDRDYGYTF.

This clonotype was observed at least ten times. The chain joins TRBV24-1 to TRBJ1-3; D is undetermined. The CDR3 runs 16 residues. In germline, CDR1 is KGHDR, CDR2 SFDVKD. V was cut by 3 bases and J by 1 base, with 12 bases left in between. The CDR3 here is CATSDLRTESGNTIYF. CDR3 nucleotide sequence: TGTGCCACCAGTGATCTCCGGACGGAGTCTGGAAACACCATATATTTT.

This clonotype has a handful of counts. This may stem from a read error, because a much larger clone lies one nucleotide away. The chain carries TRBV7-8 and TRBJ2-7, with D perhaps given as TRBD1 or TRBD2 (5 bases each). The V gene's germline CDR1 is SGHVS and CDR2 FQNEAQ. This CDR3 has 12 residues. V dropped 5 bases and J dropped 3 bases, with 8 bases sitting between them. CDR3 nucleotide sequence: TGTGCCAGCAGCCGGGACCACTACGAGCAGTACTTC. This sequence encodes CASSRDHYEQYF.

Many counts were recorded for this clonotype. V usage is TRBV7-9 and J usage is TRBJ2-7, with TRBD1 matching 7 bases. Germline V lookup: CDR1 SEHNR, CDR2 FQNEAQ (reference sequence). Trimming at V came to 4 bases and at J to 3 bases, leaving 0 bases not matched to a gene. This CDR3 has 12 residues. Here the CDR3 DNA reads TGTGCCAGCAGCTACAGGGGCTACGAGCAGTACTTC. This sequence encodes CASSYRGYEQYF.

The chain recombines TRBV24-1 with TRBJ1-5, with 9 positions matching TRBD1. Germline V gene data show CDR1 as KGHDR and CDR2 as SFDVKD. CDR3 length equals 13 residues. The ends lost 10 bases at V and 7 bases at J; junction bases unmatched: 7. CDR3 region: CATFGQGMQPQHF. Written as DNA, the CDR3 is TGTGCCACTTTTGGACAGGGGATGCAGCCCCAGCATTTT.

This clonotype was seen many times. The genes are TRBV6-5 and TRBJ1-1; D unclear. V lost 4 bases and J lost 0, with 15 bases in between. From germline, CDR1 is MNHEY and CDR2 SVGAGI. This CDR3 region has 16 residues. The CDR3 coding sequence is TGTGCCAGCAGTTCTCTCGACGGATACATGAACACTGAAGCTTTCTTT. Its protein product is CASSSLDGYMNTEAFF.

Ten or more counts support this clonotype. This chain connects TRBV28 to TRBJ2-5; 7 bases match TRBD1. Germline V gene data show CDR1 as MDHEN and CDR2 as SYDVKM. After removal of 6 bases from V and 1 base from J, the junction contained 8 bases not matched to a gene. The CDR3 has 15 residues. The CDR3 loop reads CASRPGQIIQETQYF. The DNA for the CDR3 is TGTGCCAGCAGGCCGGGACAGATAATCCAAGAGACCCAGTACTTC.

The CDR3 protein is CAWSWTQGRNYGYTF. DNA of the CDR3: TGTGCCTGGAGTTGGACACAGGGACGTAACTATGGCTACACCTTC. This chain uses TRBV30 with TRBJ1-2, with a tentative D call TRBD1 (6 bases). Looked up from germline, CDR1 is GTSNPN and CDR2 is SVGIG (reference sequence). V was trimmed by 2 bases and J by 1 base, leaving 14 bases between them. This CDR3 contains 15 residues. Combining the CDR3 with reference TRBV30 and TRBJ1-2 gives the whole variable domain SQTIHQWPATLVQPVGSPLSLECTVEGTSNPNLYWYRQAAGRGLQLLFYSVGIGQISSEVPQNLSASRPQDRQFILSSKKLLLSDSGFYLCAWSWTQGRNYGYTFGSGTRLTVV.

This clonotype has a count of ten or more. The chain links TRBV24-1 to TRBJ2-1; a possible D gene is TRBD2 (5 bases). CDR1 and CDR2 from the germline V gene are KGHDR and SFDVKD. CDR3 length: 17 amino acids. Trimming removed 1 base from V and 0 bases from J, with 12 bases in between. CDR3 region: CATSDLGRESSYNEQFF. CDR3 DNA: TGTGCCACCAGTGATTTAGGACGGGAAAGCTCCTACAATGAGCAGTTCTTC.

The CDR3 spells CASLGDYRATQYF. The CDR3, as DNA: TGTGCCAGCCTAGGGGACTACAGAGCGACCCAGTACTTC. The chain employs TRBV7-9 and TRBJ2-5, with 7 bases that match TRBD2. Germline CDR1 and CDR2: SEHNR and FQNEAQ (reference sequence). The CDR3 extends over 13 amino acids. Trimming cost V 8 bases and J 7 bases; bases outside gene matches: 10.

V is TRBV20-1 and J is TRBJ2-5; D unclear. The V gene's germline CDR1 is DFQATT and CDR2 SNEGSKA (reference sequence). Trimming shortened V by 3 bases and J by 5 bases, and 13 bases separated the two germline ends. This CDR3 has 13 residues. CDR3: CSASLSGQETQYF. In DNA form, the CDR3 reads TGCAGTGCTAGTTTGTCGGGTCAGGAGACCCAGTACTTC.

The rearrangement links TRBV10-1 to TRBJ2-3, with D hard to call. Per germline, CDR1 WNHNN and CDR2 SYGVQD (reference sequence). This CDR3 has 13 residues. V lost 4 bases and J lost 5, with 10 bases in between. Here the CDR3 DNA reads TGCGCCAGCAGTGGGCTAGAGGTAGATACGCAGTATTTT. Its protein is CASSGLEVDTQYF.

Many counts were recorded for this clonotype. The CDR3 bases are TGTGCCAGCAGCCAAGATCGGAGCTATGGCTACACCTTC. Its translation is CASSQDRSYGYTF. This chain uses TRBV4-2 with TRBJ1-2, with D unresolved. Germline CDR1 reads LGHNA; CDR2 reads YNFKEQ. The CDR3 extends over 13 amino acids. V was pared by 0 bases and J by 4 bases, with 6 bases between.

This clonotype was picked up a small number of times. The chain combines TRBV10-3 with TRBJ1-1, with 8 bases aligning to TRBD1. The junction had 7 bases not matched to a gene; V was cut back by 5 bases and J by 5 bases. Germline CDR1 and CDR2: ENHRY and SYGVKD. This CDR3 has 14 residues. Written as DNA, the CDR3 is TGTGCCATCAGTCCGGGACAGGAGACTACTGAAGCTTTCTTT. This codes for CAISPGQETTEAFF.

Details on this clonotype: Just one base apart from a much larger clone, this may be a read error. The chain couples TRBV6-5 to TRBJ1-3; tentatively, D is TRBD1 (5 bases). V shed 5 bases and J shed 2 bases, with 16 bases lying between them. This CDR3 spans 16 amino acids. The germline V gene encodes CDR1 MNHEY and CDR2 SVGAGI. The CDR3 coding sequence is TGTGCCAGCAGTCCCTCACAGGAGATCACTGGAAACACCATATATTTT. It specifies CASSPSQEITGNTIYF.

This clonotype was counted ten times or more. The chain combines TRBV7-9 with TRBJ1-1, with D hard to call. Germline CDR1 reads SEHNR; CDR2 reads FQNEAQ (reference sequence). Trimming cost V 4 bases and J 1 base, with 13 bases left between them. This CDR3 region has 15 residues. CDR3 region: CASSSSDGRNTEAFF. The CDR3 region has the DNA TGTGCCAGCAGCTCGTCGGACGGAAGGAACACTGAAGCTTTCTTT.

V is TRBV2 and J is TRBJ1-5; the D gene is possibly TRBD1 (6 bases). Germline loops: CDR1 SNHLY, CDR2 FYNNEI. This CDR3 is built from 14 residues. The V end was cut by 6 bases, the J end by 1 base, with 10 bases between. The CDR3 reads CASRTGPSNQPQHF. In nucleotides, the CDR3 is TGTGCCAGCAGAACAGGGCCCAGCAATCAGCCCCAGCATTTT.

The chain links TRBV6-5 to TRBJ2-7; no firm D call. The CDR3 length is 13 residues. The germline V gene encodes CDR1 MNHEY and CDR2 SVGAGI. The V gene lost 6 bases and the J gene lost 4 bases, with 13 bases spanning the gap. CDR3 bases: TGTGCCAGCAGGAACAGCCCCGCTTACGAGCAGTACTTC. Residues: CASRNSPAYEQYF.

The V call is TRBV7-3, the J call TRBJ2-7, with a possible D match to TRBD2 (7 bases). The CDR3 contains 13 residues. Germline lookup yields CDR1 SGHTA and CDR2 FQGTGA. Deletions cut 1 base from V and 5 bases from J, with 9 bases between. The CDR3 here is CASSLRGGNEQYF. The CDR3 bases are TGTGCCAGCAGCTTAAGGGGGGGCAACGAGCAGTACTTC.

V and J are TRBV24-1 and TRBJ2-7; weak D call: TRBD2 (6 bases). Germline CDR1 KGHDR, CDR2 SFDVKD. The CDR3 contains 16 residues. V lost 1 base and J lost 2, with 14 bases in between. CDR3 loop: CATSDLGQDYPYEQYF. For the CDR3, the DNA is TGTGCCACCAGTGATTTAGGTCAGGACTATCCCTACGAGCAGTACTTC.

This clonotype was picked up one time. The gene calls are TRBV14 and TRBJ1-2; no reliable D call. The V gene lost 0 bases and the J gene lost 8 bases, with 7 bases spanning the gap. Germline values: CDR1 SGHDN, CDR2 FVKESK. The CDR3 covers 12 residues. Written as DNA, the CDR3 is TGTGCCAGCAGCCAAGAGGCGAGAGGCTACACCTTC. Translated: CASSQEARGYTF.

This clonotype was counted ten times or more. This CDR3 is CASSPGLAGSYEQYF. The CDR3 DNA sequence: TGTGCCAGCAGCCCGGGACTAGCGGGGAGTTACGAGCAGTACTTC. The chain carries TRBV3-1 and TRBJ2-7; 13 nucleotides align to TRBD2. This CDR3 spans 15 amino acids. V lost 4 bases, J lost 4 bases, and 4 bases stayed unmatched. Germline V gives CDR1 LGHDT, CDR2 YNNKEL (reference sequence).